Included here is one TCR beta chain sequence, with context. Its recognized antigen is unknown. Per-base quality was not reported, and no clone a single base away is much larger than it. The donors were healthy, HIV-negative adults with no recently reported acute infections or vaccinations. Every donor was a Caucasian adult residing in Nashville, Tennessee, USA. CD4+ T cells were enriched by magnetic negative selection; naive cells were then positively selected on CD45RA, and the negative fraction formed the memory subset. After blood collection by leukapheresis, PBMCs were isolated using Ficoll-Histopaque density gradient centrifugation and then cryopreserved in the vapor phase of liquid nitrogen. Analytical flow cytometry was used to check the purity and quantity of each magnetically sorted T cell population. Genomic DNA was isolated from every sorted fraction and measured by UV absorbance on a Nanodrop 2000c.

CDR1 is given as MGHRA and CDR2 as YSYEKL, both from the germline V gene. The cysteine opens and the phenylalanine closes a CDR3 of 17 amino acids. Kept here is only the CDR3 DNA, which spans 51 bases and is read in frame from base 1. The germline V and J ends show losses of 0 bases and 9 bases respectively, and no gene match explains 12 bases of the junction. TCR CDR3 regions were amplified from genomic DNA by multiplex PCR using the deep immunoSEQ assay. Extracted genomic DNA from each cell subset was spread evenly across all wells of several immunoSEQ 96-well plates, with each plate serving as a replicate. Each replicate PCR for sorted subsets received around 200 ng genomic DNA, equal to roughly 33,000 T cell genomes. Purified libraries were measured with a Qubit 3.0 fluorometer, size-checked on a Bioanalyzer 2100, and measured again with the KAPA Library Quantification kit. A separate single-read 150-cycle Illumina NextSeq 550 flow cell was used to sequence each immunoSEQ 96-well plate. Per the authors' processing: Because the immunoSEQ output held only junctional sequences and lacked quality scores, the filtering could not match the filtering applied to full-length reads. To assign V/J genes and CDR3, sequences were annotated using PyIR, a Python wrapper for IgBLAST v1.9, with IMGT germline references. Reads were filtered out if the reads had weak V/J assignments (E-value above 1e-6), no CDR3, stop codons, out-of-frame junctions, or ambiguous translated residues. V3J clonotypes were defined by identical inferred V gene, J gene, and CDR3 amino acid sequence. Percentage overlap between repertoires was calculated by dividing the number of shared unique clonotypes by the size of the smaller repertoire. RTK rarefaction, the Chao1 estimator, and Recon v2.1 estimates of unobserved clonotypes were used to assess repertoire richness. Generation probabilities for all TCRbeta clonotypes obtained by the gDNA method from a handful of donors were computed using OLGA. The table was pulled from immuneACCESS by TCRdb, which kept in-frame rearrangements only. Such tables lose some clones; where checked, under half of the loss comes from unresolved V genes, and the rest has no known cause. Clone size and V and J calls were adopted from that table, with D and trimming inferred from the DNA. Counted in this sample were over a million clones; approximately 97% of them appeared once. Jointly, the top ten make up roughly 1.2% of the sample.

The data were obtained in a study of shared clonotypes between healthy human individuals (TCRdb year 2020). About the study as a whole: A couple of women and a few men aged 18 to 49 years were included in the cohort. For each donor, CD4 naive and CD4 memory were each run on three plates, CD8 naive on two plates, and CD8 memory on one plate. Between about 0.85 and 8.9 billion PBMCs per donor were obtained by leukapheresis. To estimate repertoire size and how much clonotypes are shared between individuals, the study performed deep sequencing of blood TCR repertoires from about five healthy adults. To increase sequencing depth and limit assay-specific biases, TCR repertoire library preparation and sequencing were carried out by different laboratories using diverse techniques.

Points the paper makes about the study in general: The small number of donors limited the genetic and exposure-history diversity represented. Naive subsets generally had larger estimated clonotype richness than memory subsets did. Only blood was sampled, and tissue TCR repertoires likely differ from those in blood. Pairwise subsampling led to the expectation that sequencing depth would affect the degree of clonotype sharing among donors. Sharing across several donors was observed for 4.5% to 6.5% of naive CD4, 3.5% of naive CD8, 2.3% of memory CD4, and over 0.3% of memory CD8 clonotypes. Incomplete sequencing was indicated by rarefaction of sorted-subset datasets, despite the large sequencing depth. Higher generation probabilities were observed for clonotypes shared by all four sorted-subset donors than for non-shared clonotypes.

Sequencing was carried out using naive CD4+ T cells sorted from blood. The intended sense of this specimen's cell subset or site label: CD45RA+ positively selected. The receptor chain draws on TRBV4-1 and TRBJ2-1; a stretch of 9 junction bases matches TRBD2. The TCR sequence derives from a man younger than 45 in good health. The sequenced DNA is TGCGCCAGCAGCCAAGATCCCATTGCGGGAGGGCCAAGTGAGCAGTTCTTC. It translates to CASSQDPIAGGPSEQFF.